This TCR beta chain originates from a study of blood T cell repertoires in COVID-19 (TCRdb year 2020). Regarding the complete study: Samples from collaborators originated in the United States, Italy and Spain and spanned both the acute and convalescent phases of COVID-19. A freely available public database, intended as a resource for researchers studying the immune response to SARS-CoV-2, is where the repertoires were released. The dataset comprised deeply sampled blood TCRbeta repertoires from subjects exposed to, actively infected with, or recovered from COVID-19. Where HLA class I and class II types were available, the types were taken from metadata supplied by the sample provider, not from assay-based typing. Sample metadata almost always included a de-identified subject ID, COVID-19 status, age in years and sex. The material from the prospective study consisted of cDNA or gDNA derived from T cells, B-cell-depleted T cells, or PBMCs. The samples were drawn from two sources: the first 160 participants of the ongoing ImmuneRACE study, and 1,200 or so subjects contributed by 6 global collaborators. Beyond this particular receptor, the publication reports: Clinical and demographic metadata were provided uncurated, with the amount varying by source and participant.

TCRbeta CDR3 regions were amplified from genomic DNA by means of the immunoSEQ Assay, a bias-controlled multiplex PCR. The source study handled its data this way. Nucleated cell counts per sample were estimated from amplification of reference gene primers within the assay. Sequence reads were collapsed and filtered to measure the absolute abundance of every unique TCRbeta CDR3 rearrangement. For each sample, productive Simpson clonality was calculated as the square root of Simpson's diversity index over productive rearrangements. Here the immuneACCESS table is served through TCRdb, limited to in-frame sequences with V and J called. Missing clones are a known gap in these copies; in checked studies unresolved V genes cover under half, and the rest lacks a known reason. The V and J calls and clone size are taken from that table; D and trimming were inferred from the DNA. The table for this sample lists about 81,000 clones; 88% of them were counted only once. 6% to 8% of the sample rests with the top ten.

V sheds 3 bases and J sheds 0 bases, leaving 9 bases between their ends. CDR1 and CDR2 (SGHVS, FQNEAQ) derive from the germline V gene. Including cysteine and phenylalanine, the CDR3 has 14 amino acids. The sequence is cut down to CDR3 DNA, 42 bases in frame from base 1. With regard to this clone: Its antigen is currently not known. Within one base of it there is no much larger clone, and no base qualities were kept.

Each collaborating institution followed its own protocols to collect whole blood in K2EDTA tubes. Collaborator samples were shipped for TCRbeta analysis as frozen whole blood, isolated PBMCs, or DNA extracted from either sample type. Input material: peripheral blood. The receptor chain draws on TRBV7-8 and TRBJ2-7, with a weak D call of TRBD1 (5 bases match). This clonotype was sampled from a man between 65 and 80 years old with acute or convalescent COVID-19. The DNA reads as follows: TGTGCCAGCAGCTTTCAGGGTCTCTCCTACGAGCAGTACTTC. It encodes CASSFQGLSYEQYF. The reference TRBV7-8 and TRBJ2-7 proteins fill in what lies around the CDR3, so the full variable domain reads GAGVSQSPRYKVAKRGQDVALRCDPISGHVSLFWYQQALGQGPEFLTYFQNEAQLDKSGLPSDRFFAERPEGSVSTLKIQRTQQEDSAVYLCASSFQGLSYEQYFGPGTRLTVT.